This T cell receptor beta chain came from a study of blood T cell repertoires in COVID-19. Whole-study context: Samples representing acute and convalescent COVID-19 were sourced from the United States, Italy and Spain. PBMCs, B-cell-depleted T cells, or T cells were the source of the cDNA or gDNA that made up the material.

Assay: immunoSEQ multiplex PCR; the TCRdb copy retains only in-frame clones and omits some. This table holds a few hundred thousand clones, roughly 86% found once. Participant ages covered about 18 to 100 years across 25 or so US areas. This sequence was found in a man aged 18 to 35 with acute COVID-19. The sequencing sample was made of PBMCs or T cells enriched from blood (not recorded which).

CDR3 DNA sequence: TGTGCCAGCAGACAGTCGAATCAGCCCCAGCATTTT. Protein sequence: CASRQSNQPQHF. The chain is built from TRBV28 and TRBJ1-5; unclear D gene. V was pared by 6 bases and J by 4 bases, with 7 bases between. CDR3 length: 12 amino acids. The germline CDR1 and CDR2 sequences are MDHEN and SYDVKM. Variable domain in full (rest from reference TRBV28 and TRBJ1-5): DVKVTQSSRYLVKRTGEKVFLECVQDMDHENMFWYRQDPGLGLRLIYFSYDVKMKEKGDIPEGYSVSREKKERFSLILESASTNQTSMYLCASRQSNQPQHFGDGTRLSIL.